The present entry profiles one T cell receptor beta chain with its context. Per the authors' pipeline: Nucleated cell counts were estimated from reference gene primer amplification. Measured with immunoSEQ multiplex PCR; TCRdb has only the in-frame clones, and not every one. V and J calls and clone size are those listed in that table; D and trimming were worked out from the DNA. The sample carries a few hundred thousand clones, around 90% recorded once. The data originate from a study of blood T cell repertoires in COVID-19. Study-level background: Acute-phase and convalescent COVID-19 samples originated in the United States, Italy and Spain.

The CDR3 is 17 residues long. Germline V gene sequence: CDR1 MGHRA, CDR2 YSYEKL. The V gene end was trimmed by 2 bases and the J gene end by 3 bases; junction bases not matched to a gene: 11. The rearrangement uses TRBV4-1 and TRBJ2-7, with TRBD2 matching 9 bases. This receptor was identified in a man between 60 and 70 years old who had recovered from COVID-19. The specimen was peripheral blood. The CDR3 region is CASSQLAGGGVHYEQYF. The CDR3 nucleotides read TGCGCCAGCAGCCAATTGGCAGGCGGGGGGGTCCACTACGAGCAGTACTTC.